The 27 T cell receptor beta chains given below trace back to one sample, sequenced in a study of identical twins (dated by TCRdb to the mid-2010s). The library was obtained by 5' RACE. Sequencer: Illumina HiSeq 2000. Through fastp at Q25 and MiXCR, TCRdb rebuilt clones from the public reads, retaining in-frame beta chains. A single entry per CDR3 protein holds the most common genes and DNA from its merged rows. The table for this sample lists more than 400,000 distinct CDR3 sequences; over 12% of them were counted only once. The top ten constitute around 0.48% of the sample. The same sample was also studied in work on yellow fever vaccine responses in identical twins.

Sequenced material: CD4+ T cells sorted from blood. These receptors were collected from a young woman in good health.

This clonotype was counted at least ten times. The V and J genes are TRBV29-1 and TRBJ2-7, with 7 bases lining up with TRBD1. V lost 7 bases and J lost 4; bases outside the gene matches: 7. The CDR3 is 12 amino acids. Germline CDR1 reads SQVTM; CDR2 reads ANQGSEA. As DNA, the CDR3 is TGCAGCGCCTCGACAGGGCTATACGAGCAGTACTTC. Translating it yields CSASTGLYEQYF.

This clonotype has ten or more counts. The gene calls are TRBV7-2 and TRBJ1-1; no definite D call. Germline loops: CDR1 SGHTA, CDR2 FQGNSA. The CDR3 contains 17 residues. The V end lost 0 bases, the J end lost 6 bases, and 20 bases lay between the germline ends. The CDR3 loop is CASSLAGLGALRAEAFF. DNA for the CDR3: TGTGCCAGCAGCTTAGCAGGTTTGGGAGCCCTACGGGCTGAAGCTTTCTTT.

The chain recombines TRBV24-1 with TRBJ2-2; D unclear. V lost 6 bases and J lost 0, with 4 bases in between. Per the germline V gene, CDR1 is KGHDR and CDR2 is SFDVKD. The CDR3 totals 13 residues. The CDR3: CATSRPNTGELFF. CDR3 nucleotides: TGTGCCACCAGTCGGCCGAACACCGGGGAGCTGTTTTTT.

This clonotype has only a few counts. V is TRBV7-9 and J is TRBJ2-7, with D possibly matching TRBD1 (6 bases). Trimming removed 3 bases from V and 7 bases from J, with 10 bases in between. CDR3 length: 12 residues. Germline CDR1 reads SEHNR; CDR2 reads FQNEAQ (reference sequence). The CDR3, as DNA: TGTGCCAGCAGCTTTCAGGACAGAGAGCAGTACGTC. It specifies CASSFQDREQYV.

This clonotype was seen a handful of times. V and J are TRBV12-3 or TRBV12-4 and TRBJ2-2, with D possibly TRBD1 on 6 matching bases. This CDR3 contains 15 residues. Trimming took 5 bases from V and 6 from J, leaving 16 bases between them. CDR3 region: CASSLGTNKAGELFF. The CDR3 DNA follows: TGTGCCAGCAGTCTTGGGACAAATAAAGCCGGGGAGCTGTTTTTT.

The rearrangement uses TRBV1 and TRBJ2-3; the D segment call TRBD2 is taken from the table without a DNA check. TRBV1 is an annotated pseudogene. This CDR3 comprises 15 residues. The CDR3 reads CTTNQRIKGADTQYF. DNA of the CDR3: TGCACCACTAACCAACGGATTAAGGGAGCAGATACGCAGTATTTT.

CDR3 nucleotides: TGTGCCACCAGTGAACCAAGACAAGGCGAGACCCAGTACTTC. It specifies CATSEPRQGETQYF. This chain connects TRBV24-1 to TRBJ2-5, with D unresolved. Germline V lookup: CDR1 KGHDR, CDR2 SFDVKD. The CDR3 totals 14 residues. V was pared by 4 bases and J by 5 bases, with 13 bases between.

The chain carries TRBV19 and TRBJ1-2, with TRBD1 matching over 7 bases. Germline-derived CDR1 and CDR2 are LNHDA and SQIVND (reference sequence). The CDR3 is 13 residues long. Unmatched junction bases numbered 7, after V lost 7 bases and J lost 5 bases. DNA of the CDR3: TGTGCCAGTAAAGGGACAGCCACTTATGGCTACACCTTC. Residues: CASKGTATYGYTF.

The chain couples TRBV28 to TRBJ2-7; D gene uncertain. The CDR3 is 13 residues long. Germline-derived CDR1 and CDR2 are MDHEN and SYDVKM. V was cut by 3 bases and J by 2 bases, with 8 bases left in between. The CDR3 is CASSLRLTYEQYF. DNA of the CDR3: TGTGCCAGCAGTTTGCGTTTAACCTACGAGCAGTACTTC.

This clonotype came up many times. The rearrangement links TRBV20-1 to TRBJ2-1; D is uncertain. The CDR3 length is 14 residues. Trimming cost V 3 bases and J 7 bases, with 16 bases left between them. In germline, CDR1 is DFQATT, CDR2 SNEGSKA (reference sequence). The CDR3 sequence: CSASGVALGNEQFF. The CDR3 DNA reads TGCAGTGCTAGTGGGGTCGCCCTAGGGAATGAGCAGTTCTTC.

The chain has TRBV20-1 and TRBJ2-5, with D possibly TRBD1 on 6 matching bases. Germline CDR1 DFQATT, CDR2 SNEGSKA (reference sequence). The V end was cut by 3 bases, the J end by 0 bases, with 14 bases between. CDR3 size: 15 residues. The CDR3 DNA reads as TGCAGTGCTAGGAATCTGCAGGGGTACCAAGAGACCCAGTACTTC. It specifies CSARNLQGYQETQYF.

The V gene is TRBV5-1, the J gene TRBJ2-1; D unresolved. There are 13 residues in the CDR3. The V and J ends lost 6 bases and 7 bases respectively, with 14 bases between them. CDR1 is SGHRS and CDR2 is YFSETQ in the germline V gene. The DNA of the CDR3 is TGCGCCAGCAATTCATACCCTGGGAATGAGCAGTTCTTC. It specifies CASNSYPGNEQFF.

The rearrangement joins TRBV27 to TRBJ1-2; maybe TRBD1 (5 bases). Germline CDR1 and CDR2: MNHEY and SMNVEV (reference sequence). V was pared by 0 bases and J by 7 bases, with 12 bases between. This CDR3 comprises 14 residues. This chain's CDR3 is CASSLSAGLRGYTF. DNA of the CDR3: TGTGCCAGCAGTTTATCGGCGGGGCTCCGTGGCTACACCTTC.

This clonotype was recorded many times. This chain joins TRBV7-8 and TRBJ2-1; 7 bases are a match to TRBD1. The CDR3 runs 15 residues. V shed 5 bases, J shed 4 bases, and the junction held 8 bases outside the gene matches. The germline gives CDR1 SGHVS, CDR2 FQNEAQ. CDR3 sequence (DNA): TGTGCCAGCAGCCTAACCGGGACAGTGTACAATGAGCAGTTCTTC. Protein product: CASSLTGTVYNEQFF.

This clonotype was detected only a few times. V usage is TRBV10-3 and J usage is TRBJ2-1, with 8 bases aligning to TRBD1. The CDR3 consists of 14 residues. Per the germline V gene, CDR1 is ENHRY and CDR2 is SYGVKD. Germline trimming cut 4 bases from V and 10 bases from J; bases unmatched to any gene: 9. The CDR3 loop reads CAISGGQGAQEQFF. The DNA of the CDR3 is TGTGCCATCAGTGGGGGGCAGGGGGCGCAGGAGCAGTTCTTC.

The chain has TRBV20-1 and TRBJ1-1, with 9 bases aligning to TRBD1. The CDR3 length is 15 residues. Germline V gene lookup returns CDR1 DFQATT and CDR2 SNEGSKA (reference sequence). The J segment lost 0 bases and the V segment lost 6 bases, leaving 8 bases of the junction unmatched. Here the CDR3 reads CSAPGTGGMNTEAFF. For the CDR3, the DNA is TGCAGTGCCCCAGGTACAGGGGGCATGAACACTGAAGCTTTCTTT.

This chain uses TRBV28 with TRBJ2-5; D is perhaps TRBD1 or TRBD2 (5 bases each). The germline V gene has CDR1 MDHEN and CDR2 SYDVKM. The CDR3 totals 15 residues. The germline V and J ends were trimmed by 6 bases and 2 bases, with 16 bases remaining between them. The CDR3 DNA follows: TGTGCCAGCAGCTCCCCGGGACGGAAACAAGAGACCCAGTACTTC. It yields the protein CASSSPGRKQETQYF.

This sequence joins TRBV6-1 and TRBJ2-2, with 15 bases fitting TRBD2. V dropped 6 bases and J dropped 5; count of bases not matched to a gene: 7. The germline V gene encodes CDR1 MNHNS and CDR2 SASEGT. This CDR3 has 17 amino acids. This chain's CDR3 is CASRFFGTSGRTGELFF. The CDR3 DNA follows: TGTGCCAGCAGATTCTTTGGGACTAGCGGGAGGACCGGGGAGCTGTTTTTT.

This clonotype showed up just a few times. The chain has TRBV7-6 and TRBJ2-1; perhaps D is TRBD1 or TRBD2 (5 bases each). Trimming stripped 1 base from V and 4 bases from J, with 32 bases between. CDR3 length: 22 amino acids. The germline CDR1 and CDR2 sequences are SGHVS and FNYEAQ. For the CDR3, the DNA is TGTGCCAGCAGCTTAGGGGGGATTTGGCCGGGAATCAACACAACGGGTTACAATGAGCAGTTCTTC. It yields the protein CASSLGGIWPGINTTGYNEQFF.

This clonotype was found a few times. The V and J genes are TRBV6-1 and TRBJ2-4; no clear D gene. V was clipped by 5 bases and J by 2 bases, with 7 bases between them. The germline V gene has CDR1 MNHNS and CDR2 SASEGT. This CDR3 comprises 13 residues. CDR3 nucleotide sequence: TGTGCCAGCAGTCCACCCCCCAAAAACATTCAGTACTTC. It yields the protein CASSPPPKNIQYF.

This clonotype was detected only a few times. This chain joins TRBV12-3 or TRBV12-4 and TRBJ2-5, with 7 positions matching TRBD2. V dropped 5 bases and J dropped 5; count of bases not matched to a gene: 8. This CDR3 region has 14 residues. CDR3 residues: CASSRLAWRETQYF. The CDR3 bases are TGTGCCAGCAGTCGACTAGCTTGGCGGGAGACCCAGTACTTC.

This clonotype was detected ten times or more. The chain has TRBV12-3 or TRBV12-4 and TRBJ2-2; 7 positions match TRBD2. CDR3 length equals 18 residues. V lost 5 bases and J lost 4; bases outside the gene matches: 16. CDR3 in DNA: TGTGCCAGCAGTATGAGTGGCCAGCGGGATCCGACCACCGGGGAGCTGTTTTTT. This gives the protein CASSMSGQRDPTTGELFF.

J is TRBJ2-5 and V is TRBV28; 7 bases are shared with TRBD2. The CDR3 loop spans 14 amino acids. In germline, CDR1 is MDHEN, CDR2 SYDVKM. Losses at the gene ends were 6 bases for V and 2 bases for J; bases not matched to a gene: 6. The CDR3 reads CASRRELRQETQYF. CDR3 DNA sequence: TGTGCCAGCAGGCGGGAGTTGCGACAAGAGACCCAGTACTTC.

This clonotype showed up just a few times. This chain connects TRBV25-1 to TRBJ2-1, with D perhaps TRBD2 (5 bases). Trimming cost V 11 bases and J 9 bases, with 11 bases left between them. This CDR3 spans 10 amino acids. CDR1 and CDR2 (germline): MGHDK, SYGVNS. CDR3 sequence: CAPPRGEQFF. The CDR3 DNA reads TGTGCCCCCCCCCGGGGTGAGCAGTTCTTC.

This clonotype occurred a few times. The chain carries TRBV5-1 and TRBJ2-1; D may match TRBD1 or TRBD2 (5 bases each). The V gene's germline CDR1 is SGHRS and CDR2 YFSETQ. The CDR3 has 16 residues. V lost 4 bases to trimming and J lost 0 bases, with 14 bases between them. The chain's CDR3 is CASSLGTHSSYNEQFF. DNA of the CDR3: TGCGCCAGCAGCCTAGGGACGCACAGCTCCTACAATGAGCAGTTCTTC.

Many counts were recorded for this clonotype. CDR3 sequence (DNA): TGTGCCACCAGTGGAGGTCCGGCCTACGAGCAGTACTTC. Protein sequence: CATSGGPAYEQYF. The V and J genes are TRBV24-1 and TRBJ2-7, with D uncertain. Trimming took off 5 bases at V and 2 bases at J, with 9 bases between the two ends. The length of the CDR3 is 13 residues. The germline gives CDR1 KGHDR, CDR2 SFDVKD.

This clonotype was seen a few times. The chain couples TRBV20-1 to TRBJ2-1; TRBD2 agrees at 9 bases. This CDR3 is 15 amino acids long. After removal of 0 bases from V and 9 bases from J, the junction contained 9 bases not matched to a gene. Germline V gene data show CDR1 as DFQATT and CDR2 as SNEGSKA (reference sequence). CDR3: CSARDKASGVGEQFF. CDR3 nucleotide sequence: TGCAGTGCTAGAGATAAGGCTAGCGGGGTTGGTGAGCAGTTCTTC.